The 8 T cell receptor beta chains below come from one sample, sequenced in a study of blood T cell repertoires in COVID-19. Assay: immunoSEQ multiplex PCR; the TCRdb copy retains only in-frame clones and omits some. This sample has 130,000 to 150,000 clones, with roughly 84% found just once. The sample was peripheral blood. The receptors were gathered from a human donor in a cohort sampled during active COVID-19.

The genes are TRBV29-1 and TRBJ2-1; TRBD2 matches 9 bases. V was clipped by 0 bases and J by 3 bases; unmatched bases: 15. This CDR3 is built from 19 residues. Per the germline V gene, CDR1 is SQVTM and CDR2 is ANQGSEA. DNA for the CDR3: TGCAGCGTTGAAGATCGGCTAGCGGGATACCGTATGAGCTACAATGAGCAGTTCTTC. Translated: CSVEDRLAGYRMSYNEQFF.

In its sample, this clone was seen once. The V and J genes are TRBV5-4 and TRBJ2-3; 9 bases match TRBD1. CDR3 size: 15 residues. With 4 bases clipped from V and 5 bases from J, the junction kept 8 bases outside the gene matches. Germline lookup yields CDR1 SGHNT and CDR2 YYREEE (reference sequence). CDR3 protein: CASSRGQGEGDTQYF. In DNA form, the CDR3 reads TGTGCCAGCAGCCGGGGACAGGGAGAGGGAGATACGCAGTATTTT.

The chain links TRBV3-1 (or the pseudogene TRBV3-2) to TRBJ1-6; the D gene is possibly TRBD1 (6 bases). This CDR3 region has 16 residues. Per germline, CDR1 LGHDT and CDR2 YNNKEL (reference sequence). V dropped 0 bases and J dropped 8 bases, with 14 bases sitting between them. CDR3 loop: CASSQEFRAGDSPLHF. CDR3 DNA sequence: TGTGCCAGCAGCCAAGAGTTTCGGGCAGGGGATTCACCCCTCCACTTT.

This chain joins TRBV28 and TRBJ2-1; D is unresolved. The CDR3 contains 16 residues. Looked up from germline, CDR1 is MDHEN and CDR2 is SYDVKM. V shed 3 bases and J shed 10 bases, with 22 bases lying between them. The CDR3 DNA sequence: TGTGCCAGCAGTTTTTCGTGGGTCGCGCAGGTATTCGAGCAGTTCTTC. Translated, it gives CASSFSWVAQVFEQFF.

CDR3 coding DNA: TGTGCCAGCAGTTCAACAGGGGGCAGCTCTGGGGCCAACGTCCTGACTTTC. It yields the protein CASSSTGGSSGANVLTF. The chain links TRBV25-1 to TRBJ2-6; TRBD1 matches at 9 bases. After removal of 5 bases from V and 0 bases from J, the junction contained 5 bases not matched to a gene. The CDR3 loop spans 17 amino acids. Germline V gene data show CDR1 as MGHDK and CDR2 as SYGVNS.

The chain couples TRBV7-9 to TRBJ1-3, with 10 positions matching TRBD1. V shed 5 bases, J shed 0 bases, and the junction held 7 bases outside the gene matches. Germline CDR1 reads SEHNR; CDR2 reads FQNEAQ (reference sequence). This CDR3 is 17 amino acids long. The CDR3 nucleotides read TGTGCCAGCAGCCCGTGGGACAGGGGCCGCTCTGGAAACACCATATATTTT. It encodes CASSPWDRGRSGNTIYF.

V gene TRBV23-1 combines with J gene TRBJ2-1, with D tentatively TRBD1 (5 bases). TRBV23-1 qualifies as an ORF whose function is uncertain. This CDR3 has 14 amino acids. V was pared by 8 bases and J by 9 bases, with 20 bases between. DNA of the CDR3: TGCGCCAGCCCCACAGGCCCCCGAAGGGGTGAGCAGTTCTTC. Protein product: CASPTGPRRGEQFF.

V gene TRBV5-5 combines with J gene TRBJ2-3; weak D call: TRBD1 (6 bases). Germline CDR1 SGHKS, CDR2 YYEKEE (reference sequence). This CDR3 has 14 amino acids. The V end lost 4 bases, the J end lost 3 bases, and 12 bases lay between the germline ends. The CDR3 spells CASSPDSQTDTQYF. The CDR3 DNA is TGTGCCAGCAGCCCGGACAGTCAGACAGATACGCAGTATTTT.